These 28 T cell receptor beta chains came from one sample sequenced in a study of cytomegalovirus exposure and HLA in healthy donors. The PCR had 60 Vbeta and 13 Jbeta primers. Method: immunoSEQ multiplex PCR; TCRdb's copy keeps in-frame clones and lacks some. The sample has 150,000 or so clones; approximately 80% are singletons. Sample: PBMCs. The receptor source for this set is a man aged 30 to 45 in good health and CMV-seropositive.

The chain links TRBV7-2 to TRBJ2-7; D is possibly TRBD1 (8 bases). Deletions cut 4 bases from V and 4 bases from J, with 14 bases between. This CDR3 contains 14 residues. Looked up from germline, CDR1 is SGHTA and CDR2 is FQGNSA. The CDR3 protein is CASSSYRGGYEQYF. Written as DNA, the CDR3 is TGTGCCAGCAGCTCCTACAGGGGGGGATACGAGCAGTACTTC. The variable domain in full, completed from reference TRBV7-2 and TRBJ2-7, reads GAGVSQSPSNKVTEKGKDVELRCDPISGHTALYWYRQSLGQGLEFLIYFQGNSAPDKSGLPSDRFSAERTGGSVSTLTIQRTQQEDSAVYLCASSSYRGGYEQYFGPGTRLTVT.

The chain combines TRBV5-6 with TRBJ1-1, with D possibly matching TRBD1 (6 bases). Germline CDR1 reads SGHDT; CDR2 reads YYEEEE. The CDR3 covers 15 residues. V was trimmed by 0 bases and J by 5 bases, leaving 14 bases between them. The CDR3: CASSLARGYRTEAFF. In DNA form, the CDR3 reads TGTGCCAGCAGCTTGGCTAGGGGGTACCGGACTGAAGCTTTCTTT. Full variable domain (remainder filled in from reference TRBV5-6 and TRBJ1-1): DAGVTQSPTHLIKTRGQQVTLRCSPKSGHDTVSWYQQALGQGPQFIFQYYEEEERQRGNFPDRFSGHQFPNYSSELNVNALLLGDSALYLCASSLARGYRTEAFFGQGTRLTVV.

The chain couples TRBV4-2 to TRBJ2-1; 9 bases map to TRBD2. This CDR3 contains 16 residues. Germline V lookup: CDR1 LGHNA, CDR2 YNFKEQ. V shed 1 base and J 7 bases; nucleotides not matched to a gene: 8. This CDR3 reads CASSQGAGGPLNEQFF. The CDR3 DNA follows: TGTGCCAGCAGCCAAGGTGCGGGAGGGCCACTTAATGAGCAGTTCTTC.

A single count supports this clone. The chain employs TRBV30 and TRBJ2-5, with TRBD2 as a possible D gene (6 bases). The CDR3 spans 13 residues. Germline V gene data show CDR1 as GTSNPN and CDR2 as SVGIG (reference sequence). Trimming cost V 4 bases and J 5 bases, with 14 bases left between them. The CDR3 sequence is CAWNVGREETQYF. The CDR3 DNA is TGTGCCTGGAACGTGGGTCGGGAGGAGACCCAGTACTTC.

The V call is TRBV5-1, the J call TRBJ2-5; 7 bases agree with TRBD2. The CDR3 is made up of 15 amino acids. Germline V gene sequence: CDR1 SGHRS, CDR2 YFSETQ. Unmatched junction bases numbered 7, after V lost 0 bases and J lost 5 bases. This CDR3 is CASSLEAPGGETQYF. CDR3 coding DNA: TGCGCCAGCAGCTTGGAGGCGCCCGGGGGGGAGACCCAGTACTTC.

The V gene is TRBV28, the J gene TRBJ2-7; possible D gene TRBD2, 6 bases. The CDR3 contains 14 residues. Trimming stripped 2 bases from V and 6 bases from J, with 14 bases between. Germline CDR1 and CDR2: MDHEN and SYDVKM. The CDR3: CASSLRGTLREQYF. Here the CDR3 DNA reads TGTGCCAGCAGTTTACGAGGGACTCTTCGCGAGCAGTACTTC.

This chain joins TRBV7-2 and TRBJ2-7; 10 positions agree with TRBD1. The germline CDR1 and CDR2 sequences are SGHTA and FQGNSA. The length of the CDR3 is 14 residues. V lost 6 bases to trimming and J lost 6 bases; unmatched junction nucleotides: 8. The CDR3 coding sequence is TGTGCCAGCAGACTCCGGGACAGGGGAAGCGAGCAGTACTTC. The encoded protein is CASRLRDRGSEQYF.

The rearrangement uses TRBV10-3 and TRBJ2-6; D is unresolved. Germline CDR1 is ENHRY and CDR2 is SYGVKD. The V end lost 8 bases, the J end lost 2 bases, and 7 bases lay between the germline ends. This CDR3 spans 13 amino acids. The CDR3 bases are TGTGCCATCGCTGCGGCTGGGGCCAACGTCCTGACTTTC. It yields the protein CAIAAAGANVLTF.

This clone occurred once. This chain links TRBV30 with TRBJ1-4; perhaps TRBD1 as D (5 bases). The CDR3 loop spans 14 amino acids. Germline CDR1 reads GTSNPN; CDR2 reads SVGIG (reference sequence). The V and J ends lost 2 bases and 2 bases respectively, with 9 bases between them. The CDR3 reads CAWSQGTTNEKLFF. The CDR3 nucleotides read TGTGCCTGGAGTCAGGGCACTACTAATGAAAAACTGTTTTTT.

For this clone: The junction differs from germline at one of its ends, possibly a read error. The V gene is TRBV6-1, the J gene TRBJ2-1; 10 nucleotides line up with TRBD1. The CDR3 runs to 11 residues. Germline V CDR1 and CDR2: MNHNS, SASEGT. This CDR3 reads CASSYRDRGVF. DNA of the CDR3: TGTGCCAGCAGTTACCGGGACAGGGGCGTCTTC.

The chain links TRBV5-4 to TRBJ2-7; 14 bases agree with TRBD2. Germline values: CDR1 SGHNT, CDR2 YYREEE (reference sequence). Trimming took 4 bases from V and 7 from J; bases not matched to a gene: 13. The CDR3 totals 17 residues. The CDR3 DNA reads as TGTGCCAGCAGCACCGGGACTAGCGGGAGTAGGTCGGGAGAGCAGTACTTC. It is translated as CASSTGTSGSRSGEQYF.

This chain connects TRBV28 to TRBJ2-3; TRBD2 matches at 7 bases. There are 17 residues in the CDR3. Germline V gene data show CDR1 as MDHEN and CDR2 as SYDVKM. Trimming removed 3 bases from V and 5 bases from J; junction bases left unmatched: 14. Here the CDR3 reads CASSFFQSGGLRDTQYF. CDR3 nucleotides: TGTGCCAGCAGTTTTTTTCAGTCGGGAGGCTTACGAGATACGCAGTATTTT.

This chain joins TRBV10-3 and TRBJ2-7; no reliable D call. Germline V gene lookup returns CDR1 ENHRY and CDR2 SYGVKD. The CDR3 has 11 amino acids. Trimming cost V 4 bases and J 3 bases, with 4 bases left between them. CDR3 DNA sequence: TGTGCCATCAGTGCCAACTACGAGCAGTACTTC. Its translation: CAISANYEQYF.

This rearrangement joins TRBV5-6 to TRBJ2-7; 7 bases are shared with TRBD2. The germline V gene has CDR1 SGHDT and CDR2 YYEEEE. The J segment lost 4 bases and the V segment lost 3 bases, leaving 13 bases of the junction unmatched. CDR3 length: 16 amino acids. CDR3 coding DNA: TGTGCCAGCAGCTCGACCCCACTGGGGGGGAATTACGAGCAGTACTTC. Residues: CASSSTPLGGNYEQYF.

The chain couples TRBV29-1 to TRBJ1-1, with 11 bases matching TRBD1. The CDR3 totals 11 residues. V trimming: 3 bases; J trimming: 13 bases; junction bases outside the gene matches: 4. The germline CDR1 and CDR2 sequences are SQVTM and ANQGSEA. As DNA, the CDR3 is TGCAGCGTTGAGGGACAGGGGGGTGATTTCTTT. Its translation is CSVEGQGGDFF.

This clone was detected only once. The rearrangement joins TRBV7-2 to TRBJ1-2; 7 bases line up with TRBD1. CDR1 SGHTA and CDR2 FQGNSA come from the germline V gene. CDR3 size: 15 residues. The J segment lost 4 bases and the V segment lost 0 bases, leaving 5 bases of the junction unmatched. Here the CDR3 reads CASSLALAGGYGYTF. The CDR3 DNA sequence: TGTGCCAGCAGCTTAGCATTGGCAGGGGGCTATGGCTACACCTTC.

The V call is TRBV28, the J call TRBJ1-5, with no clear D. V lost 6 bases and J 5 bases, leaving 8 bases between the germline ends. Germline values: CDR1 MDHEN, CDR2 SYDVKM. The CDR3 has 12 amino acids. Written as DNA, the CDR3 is TGTGCCAGCAGCATACTGGATCAGCCCCAGCATTTT. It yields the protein CASSILDQPQHF. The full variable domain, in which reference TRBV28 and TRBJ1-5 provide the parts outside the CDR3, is DVKVTQSSRYLVKRTGEKVFLECVQDMDHENMFWYRQDPGLGLRLIYFSYDVKMKEKGDIPEGYSVSREKKERFSLILESASTNQTSMYLCASSILDQPQHFGDGTRLSIL.

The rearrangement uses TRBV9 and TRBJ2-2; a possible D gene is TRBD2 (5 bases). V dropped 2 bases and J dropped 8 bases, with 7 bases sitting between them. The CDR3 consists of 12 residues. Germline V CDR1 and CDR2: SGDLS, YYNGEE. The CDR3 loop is CASSVDWGELFF. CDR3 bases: TGTGCCAGCAGCGTGGACTGGGGGGAGCTGTTTTTT.

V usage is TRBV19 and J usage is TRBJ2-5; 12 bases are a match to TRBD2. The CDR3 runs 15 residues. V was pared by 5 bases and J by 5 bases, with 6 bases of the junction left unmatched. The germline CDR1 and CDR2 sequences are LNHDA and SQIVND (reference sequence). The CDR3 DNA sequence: TGTGCCAGTAGTCAGACTAGCGGGAGTCTCGAGACCCAGTACTTC. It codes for CASSQTSGSLETQYF.

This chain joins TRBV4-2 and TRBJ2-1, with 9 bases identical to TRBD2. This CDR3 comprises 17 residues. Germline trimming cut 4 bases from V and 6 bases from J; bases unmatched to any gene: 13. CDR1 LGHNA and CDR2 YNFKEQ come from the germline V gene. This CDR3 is CASSPKGSGSISNEQFF. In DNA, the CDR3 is TGTGCCAGCAGCCCCAAGGGTAGCGGGAGTATCAGCAATGAGCAGTTCTTC.

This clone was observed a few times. CDR3 amino acids: CASSLYMRNTIYF. The CDR3 DNA sequence: TGTGCCAGCAGCCTATATATGCGAAACACCATATATTTT. The chain uses TRBV5-6 and TRBJ1-3; D is ambiguous. Germline lookup yields CDR1 SGHDT and CDR2 YYEEEE. The CDR3 length is 13 residues. The V end lost 4 bases, the J end lost 5 bases, and 10 bases lay between the germline ends.

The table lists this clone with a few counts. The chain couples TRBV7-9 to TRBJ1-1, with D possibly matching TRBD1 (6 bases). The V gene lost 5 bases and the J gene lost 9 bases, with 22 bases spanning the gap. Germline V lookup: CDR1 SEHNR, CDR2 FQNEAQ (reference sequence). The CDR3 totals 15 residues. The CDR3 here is CASSPSDRETTQAFF. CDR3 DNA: TGTGCCAGCAGCCCGTCGGACAGAGAGACCACGCAAGCTTTCTTT.

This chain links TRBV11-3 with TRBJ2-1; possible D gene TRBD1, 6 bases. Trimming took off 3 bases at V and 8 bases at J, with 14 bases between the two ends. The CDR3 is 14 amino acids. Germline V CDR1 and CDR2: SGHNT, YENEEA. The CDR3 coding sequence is TGTGCCAGCAGCTTCTCAGGGGTAGACGATGAGCAGTTCTTC. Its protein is CASSFSGVDDEQFF.

CDR3 region: CASSSGQGSGNTIYF. The CDR3 nucleotides are TGTGCCAGCTCATCCGGACAGGGCTCTGGAAACACCATATATTTT. The chain is built from TRBV18 and TRBJ1-3; 8 bases agree with TRBD1. Germline trimming cut 5 bases from V and 0 bases from J; bases unmatched to any gene: 3. CDR1 is KGHSH and CDR2 is LQKENI in the germline V gene. This CDR3 comprises 15 residues.

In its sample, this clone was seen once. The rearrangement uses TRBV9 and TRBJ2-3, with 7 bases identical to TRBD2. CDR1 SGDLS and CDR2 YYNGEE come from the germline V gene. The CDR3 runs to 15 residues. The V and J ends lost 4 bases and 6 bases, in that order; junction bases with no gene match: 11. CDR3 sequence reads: CASSPSSGLSDTQYF. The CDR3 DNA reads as TGTGCCAGCAGCCCATCTAGCGGCCTTTCCGATACGCAGTATTTT.

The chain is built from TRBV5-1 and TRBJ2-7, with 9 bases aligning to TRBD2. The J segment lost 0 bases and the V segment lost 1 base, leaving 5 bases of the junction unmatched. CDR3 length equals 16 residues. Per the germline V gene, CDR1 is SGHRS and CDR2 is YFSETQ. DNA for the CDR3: TGCGCCAGCAGCTTGCTAGCGGGACCGAGCTCCTACGAGCAGTACTTC. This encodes CASSLLAGPSSYEQYF.

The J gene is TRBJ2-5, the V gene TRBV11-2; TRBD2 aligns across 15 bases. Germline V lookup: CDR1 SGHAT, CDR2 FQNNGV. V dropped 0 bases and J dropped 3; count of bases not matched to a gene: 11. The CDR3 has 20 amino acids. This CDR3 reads CASSLDRTSGRGGVKETQYF. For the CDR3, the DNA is TGTGCCAGCAGCTTAGATCGGACTAGCGGGAGGGGGGGAGTTAAAGAGACCCAGTACTTC.

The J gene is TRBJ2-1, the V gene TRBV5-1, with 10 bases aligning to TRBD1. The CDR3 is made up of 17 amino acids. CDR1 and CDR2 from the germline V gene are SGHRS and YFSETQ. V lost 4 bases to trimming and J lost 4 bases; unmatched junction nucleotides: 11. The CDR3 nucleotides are TGCGCCAGCAGCGCGGGTCCCATGGGACAGGGGTACAATGAGCAGTTCTTC. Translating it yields CASSAGPMGQGYNEQFF. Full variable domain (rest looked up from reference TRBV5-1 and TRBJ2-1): KAGVTQTPRYLIKTRGQQVTLSCSPISGHRSVSWYQQTPGQGLQFLFEYFSETQRNKGNFPGRFSGRQFSNSRSEMNVSTLELGDSALYLCASSAGPMGQGYNEQFFGPGTRLTVL.